The TCR beta chain under discussion was sequenced for a study of blood T cells in healthy people across ages. Study results and limitations: Strong correlation linked observed beta diversity and percent naive T cells. Long-lived donors had more naive CD4+ cells and higher diversity than aged donors.

The germline V gene has CDR1 LGHDT and CDR2 YNNKEL (reference sequence). The length of the CDR3 is 14 residues. With a J-beta primer mix and a sample-barcoded 5' primer, a second PCR ran roughly 6 to 11 cycles. TCRdb used MiXCR to reprocess the 5' RACE reads, holding one entry per CDR3 protein. Of hundreds of thousands of distinct CDR3 sequences listed, more than 45% were seen once; the top ten hold approximately 15%. In the case of this clonotype: Its cognate antigen is unknown. At one end the junction does not follow the germline gene, possibly because of a read error.

This receptor was obtained from a woman of 80 years or more in good health. Sequencing was carried out using blood. The V and J genes are TRBV3-1 and TRBJ2-7; 9 positions match TRBD2. CDR3 coding DNA: TGTGCCAGCAGCCCGCGGGGGGGCTCCAACGAGCAGTACTTC. Protein: CASSPRGGSNEQYF.